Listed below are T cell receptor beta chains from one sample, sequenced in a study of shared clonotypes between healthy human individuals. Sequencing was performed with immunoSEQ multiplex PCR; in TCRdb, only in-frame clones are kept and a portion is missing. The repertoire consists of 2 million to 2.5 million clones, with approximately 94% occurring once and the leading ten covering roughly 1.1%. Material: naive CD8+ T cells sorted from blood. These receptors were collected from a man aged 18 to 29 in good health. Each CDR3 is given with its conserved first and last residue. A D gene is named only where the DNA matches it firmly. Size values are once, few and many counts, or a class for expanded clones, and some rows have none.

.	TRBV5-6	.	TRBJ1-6	CASSLRDSPLHF	TGTGCCAGCAGCTTGCGTGATTCACCCCTCCACTTT
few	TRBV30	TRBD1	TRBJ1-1	CAWSVGTGKNTEAFF	TGTGCCTGGAGTGTGGGGACAGGGAAGAACACTGAAGCTTTCTTT
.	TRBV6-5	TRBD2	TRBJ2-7	CASSLAGGWNEQYF	TGTGCCAGCAGCTTAGCGGGAGGGTGGAACGAGCAGTACTTC
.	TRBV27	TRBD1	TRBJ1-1	CASSIHQGGLEAFF	TGTGCCAGCAGCATACATCAGGGGGGGCTCGAAGCTTTCTTT
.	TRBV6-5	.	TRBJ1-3	CASSPLPGSGNTIYF	TGTGCCAGCAGCCCCCTTCCCGGCTCTGGAAACACCATATATTTT
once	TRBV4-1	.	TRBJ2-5	CASRRPGEETQYF	TGCGCCAGCAGACGTCCAGGCGAAGAGACCCAGTACTTC
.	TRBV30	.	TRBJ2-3	CAWSPRAGQTQYF	TGTGCCTGGAGTCCACGGGCGGGACAAACGCAGTATTTT
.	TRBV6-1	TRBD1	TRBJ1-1	CASSGLTGGGWEAFF	TGTGCCAGCAGTGGCCTCACAGGGGGCGGATGGGAAGCTTTCTTT
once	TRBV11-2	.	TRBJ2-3	CASSLEGFGDTQYF	TGTGCCAGCAGCTTAGAGGGGTTCGGAGATACGCAGTATTTT
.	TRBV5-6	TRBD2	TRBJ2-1	CASSSLGEGRMNEQFF	TGTGCCAGCAGCTCGCTTGGGGAGGGCCGTATGAATGAGCAGTTCTTC
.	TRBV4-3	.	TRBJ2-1	CASSQDRGPSSYNEQFF	TGCGCCAGCAGCCAAGATCGGGGGCCGAGCTCCTACAATGAGCAGTTCTTC
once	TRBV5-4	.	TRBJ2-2	CASSGNTNTGELFF	TGTGCCAGCAGCGGGAACACAAACACCGGGGAGCTGTTTTTT
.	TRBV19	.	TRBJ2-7	CASSSGTSYEQYF	TGTGCCAGTAGTAGCGGGACTTCCTACGAGCAGTACTTC
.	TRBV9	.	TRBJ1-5	CASSATVGGNQPQHF	TGTGCCAGCAGCGCCACCGTGGGGGGGAATCAGCCCCAGCATTTT
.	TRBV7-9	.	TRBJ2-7	CASSLESGSLYYEQYF	TGTGCCAGCAGCTTAGAATCCGGGTCTCTCTACTACGAGCAGTACTTC
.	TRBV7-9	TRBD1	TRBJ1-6	CASSLLDPGQGNSPLHF	TGTGCCAGCAGCTTATTGGACCCGGGACAGGGCAATTCACCCCTCCACTTT
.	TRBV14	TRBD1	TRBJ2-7	CASSQPGTGISYEQYF	TGTGCCAGCAGCCAGCCCGGGACAGGCATTTCCTACGAGCAGTACTTC
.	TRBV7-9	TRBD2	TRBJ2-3	CASSLGAGGAFFSQYF	TGTGCCAGCAGCTTAGGCGCGGGAGGGGCGTTTTTCTCGCAGTATTTT
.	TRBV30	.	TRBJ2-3	CAWSVRGTSTDTQYF	TGTGCCTGGAGTGTTCGGGGAACTAGCACAGATACGCAGTATTTT
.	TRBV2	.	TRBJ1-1	CASSEMVGVGLNFEAFF	TGTGCCAGCAGTGAGATGGTAGGGGTCGGCCTAAACTTTGAAGCTTTCTTT